This T cell receptor (beta chain) was captured in a study of early T cells in non-severe SARS-CoV-2 infection. As for the study in general: Whole-blood bulk RNA, unsorted, was sequenced, and chains were unpaired. General observations from the study: VDJdb-based matching was biased toward anti-spike CD8 responses and missed private and CD4 specificities.

This clonotype was detected many times. Antigen specificity is unknown. TCRdb re-analysed the 5' RACE reads in MiXCR, keeping a single row per CDR3 protein. Among roughly 90,000 distinct CDR3 sequences listed, approximately 14% were seen once. V lost 2 bases and J 8 bases, leaving 12 bases between the germline ends. The CDR3 loop spans 13 amino acids. CDR1 is LGHDT and CDR2 is YNNKEL in the germline V gene (reference sequence). Sample: whole blood. This chain links TRBV3-1 with TRBJ1-2; no definite D call. The TCR was taken from an adult who was a healthcare worker with PCR-confirmed SARS-CoV-2 infection or an uninfected control (not recorded which). The CDR3 is CASSQTLVAGYTF. The CDR3 region has the DNA TGTGCCAGCAGCCAAACGTTGGTAGCCGGCTACACCTTC.